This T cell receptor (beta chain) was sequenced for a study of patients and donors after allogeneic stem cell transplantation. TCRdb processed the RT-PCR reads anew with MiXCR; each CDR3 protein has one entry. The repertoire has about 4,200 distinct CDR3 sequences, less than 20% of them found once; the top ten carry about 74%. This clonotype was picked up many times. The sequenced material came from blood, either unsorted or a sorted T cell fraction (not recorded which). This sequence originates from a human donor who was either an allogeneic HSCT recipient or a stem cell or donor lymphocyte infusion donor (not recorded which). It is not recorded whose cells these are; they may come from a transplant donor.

This CDR3 is CASSFKKLFF. The CDR3 DNA is TGTGCCAGCAGTTTTAAGAAACTGTTTTTT. The chain combines TRBV12-3 or TRBV12-4 with TRBJ1-4, with D hard to call. This CDR3 comprises 10 residues. V lost 3 bases and J 11 bases, leaving 4 bases between the germline ends.